This T cell receptor beta chain was identified in a study of a mutant IDH1 vaccine in newly diagnosed glioma. Study overall: The patients were given eight vaccinations, one each in weeks 1, 3, 5, 7, 11, 15, 19 and 23. Treated patients comprised 62.5% males and approximately 38% females, mean age approximately 42 years. It was radiotherapy, temozolomide, or both that patients received previously, with most receiving both.

Only in-frame clones appear in the TCRdb table, and some are missing; sequencing was by immunoSEQ multiplex PCR. The sample consists of roughly 130,000 clones, 80% of them appearing once. As to time point: week 11, during vaccination. Doses comprised 300 ug of mutant IDH1 20-mer peptide each, plus topical imiquimod. Patients carried new grade 3 or 4 IDH1-mutant astrocytomas lacking nuclear ATRX. Per the germline V gene, CDR1 is SGHNT and CDR2 is YYREEE (reference sequence). CDR3 length equals 15 residues. After removal of 5 bases from V and 0 bases from J, the junction contained 5 bases not matched to a gene. This clone showed up just a few times. As yet, its antigen is unknown.

Source: PBMCs, taken from a glioma patient whose treatment included an IDH1 peptide vaccine. The chain employs TRBV5-4 and TRBJ1-5; 7 bases fit TRBD1. This sequence originates from a man aged 40-49 years with glioma. The CDR3 DNA reads TGTGCCAGCAGGCCCGGGACAGATAGCAATCAGCCCCAGCATTTT. Translating gives CASRPGTDSNQPQHF. Based on the CDR3 plus reference TRBV5-4 and TRBJ1-5, the full variable domain is ETGVTQSPTHLIKTRGQQVTLRCSSQSGHNTVSWYQQALGQGPQFIFQYYREEENGRGNFPPRFSGLQFPNYSSELNVNALELDDSALYLCASRPGTDSNQPQHFGDGTRLSIL.